The sequence of this TCR beta chain was determined in a study of T-cell memory formation after mild COVID-19. About the research overall: Largely, TCR clusters stayed within a single donor. Study findings and constraints: Pre-infection memory carried some responding clones, suggesting that cross-reactive memory joined. Day 15 to 85 contractors were CD4/CD8 balanced; later expanders leaned CD4+.

Concerning this clonotype: Its antigen is still unknown.

In germline, CDR1 is MNHEY, CDR2 SVGEGT. CDR3 length equals 17 residues. Between the trimmed V and J ends, which lost 6 bases and 1 base, there was a span of 16 bases. TCRdb passed the 5' RACE reads through MiXCR, listing each CDR3 protein once. The table shows around 200,000 distinct CDR3 sequences, with under 20% occurring only once. The sequenced material came from PBMCs or a T cell subset sorted from them (not recorded which). The rearrangement uses TRBV6-2 or TRBV6-3 and TRBJ2-6; possibly TRBD1 for D (6 bases). The sequence was obtained from a man younger than 35 who had mild COVID-19 (a few samples of this study predate the infection). Cell type and time point are not known. This chain's CDR3 is CASRTPGHISGANVLTF. DNA for the CDR3: TGTGCCAGCAGAACTCCGGGACATATATCTGGGGCCAACGTCCTGACTTTC.